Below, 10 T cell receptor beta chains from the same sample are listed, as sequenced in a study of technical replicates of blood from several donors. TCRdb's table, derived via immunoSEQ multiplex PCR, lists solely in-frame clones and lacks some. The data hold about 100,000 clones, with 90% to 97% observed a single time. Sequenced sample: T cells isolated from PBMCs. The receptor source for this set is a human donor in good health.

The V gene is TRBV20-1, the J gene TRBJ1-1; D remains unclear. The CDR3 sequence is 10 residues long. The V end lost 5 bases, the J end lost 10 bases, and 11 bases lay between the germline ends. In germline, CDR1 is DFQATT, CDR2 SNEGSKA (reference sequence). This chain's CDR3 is CSAHSAGAFF. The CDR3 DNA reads TGCAGTGCTCACTCCGCCGGAGCTTTCTTT.

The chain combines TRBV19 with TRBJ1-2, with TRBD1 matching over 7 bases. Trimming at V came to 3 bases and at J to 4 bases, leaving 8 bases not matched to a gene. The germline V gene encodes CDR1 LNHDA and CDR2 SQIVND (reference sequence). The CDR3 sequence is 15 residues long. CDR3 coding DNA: TGTGCCAGTAGTATCGCGACAGGGAACCCCTATGGCTACACCTTC. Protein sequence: CASSIATGNPYGYTF. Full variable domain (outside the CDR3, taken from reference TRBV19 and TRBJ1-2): DGGITQSPKYLFRKEGQNVTLSCEQNLNHDAMYWYRQDPGQGLRLIYYSQIVNDFQKGDIAEGYSVSREKKESFPLTVTSAQKNPTAFYLCASSIATGNPYGYTFGSGTRLTVV.

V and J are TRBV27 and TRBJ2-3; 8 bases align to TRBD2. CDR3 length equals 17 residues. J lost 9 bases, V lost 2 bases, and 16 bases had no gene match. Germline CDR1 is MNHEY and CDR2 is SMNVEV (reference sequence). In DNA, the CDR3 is TGTGCCAGCAGTTTAACAGTCCCAGCGGGAGTGGGAAGGACGCAGTATTTT. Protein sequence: CASSLTVPAGVGRTQYF.

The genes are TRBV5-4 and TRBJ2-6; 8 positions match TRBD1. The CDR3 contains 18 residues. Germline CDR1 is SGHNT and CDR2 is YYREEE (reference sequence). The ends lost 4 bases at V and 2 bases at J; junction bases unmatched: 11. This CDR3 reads CASSRQTGAPPGANVLTF. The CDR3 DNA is TGTGCCAGCAGCAGACAGACAGGGGCACCTCCTGGGGCCAACGTCCTGACTTTC.

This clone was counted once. The CDR3 nucleotides are TGTGCCACCTTGAACCTGGCCAGCTCCTACGAGCAGTACTTC. It is translated as CATLNLASSYEQYF. V and J are TRBV7-9 and TRBJ2-7, with D unclear. Trimming left V 10 bases short and J 0 bases short, with 16 bases between. The CDR3 totals 14 residues. The V gene's germline CDR1 is SEHNR and CDR2 FQNEAQ (reference sequence). Complete variable domain (other parts from reference TRBV7-9 and TRBJ2-7): DTGVSQNPRHKITKRGQNVTFRCDPISEHNRLYWYRQTLGQGPEFLTYFQNEAQLEKSRLLSDRFSAERPKGSFSTLEIQRTEQGDSAMYLCATLNLASSYEQYFGPGTRLTVT.

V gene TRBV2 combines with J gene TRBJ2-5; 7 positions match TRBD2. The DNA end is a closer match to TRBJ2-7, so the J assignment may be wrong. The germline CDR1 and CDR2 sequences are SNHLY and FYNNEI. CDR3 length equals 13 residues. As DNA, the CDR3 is TGTGCCAGCTCGGGGGGAGGGACGGACGAGCAGTACTTC. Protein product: CASSGGGTDEQYF.

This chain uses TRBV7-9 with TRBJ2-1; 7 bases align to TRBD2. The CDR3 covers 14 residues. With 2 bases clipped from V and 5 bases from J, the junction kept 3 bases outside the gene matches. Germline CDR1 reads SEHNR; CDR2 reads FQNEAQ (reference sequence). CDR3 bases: TGTGCCAGCAGCTTAACTAGCGCCCACAATGAGCAGTTCTTC. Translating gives CASSLTSAHNEQFF.

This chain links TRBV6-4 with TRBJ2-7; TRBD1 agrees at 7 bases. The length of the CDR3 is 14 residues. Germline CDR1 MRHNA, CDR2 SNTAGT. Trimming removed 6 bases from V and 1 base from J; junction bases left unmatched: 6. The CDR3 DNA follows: TGTGCCAGCAGCCGGGACAGCGGTTCCTACGAGCAGTACTTC. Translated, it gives CASSRDSGSYEQYF.

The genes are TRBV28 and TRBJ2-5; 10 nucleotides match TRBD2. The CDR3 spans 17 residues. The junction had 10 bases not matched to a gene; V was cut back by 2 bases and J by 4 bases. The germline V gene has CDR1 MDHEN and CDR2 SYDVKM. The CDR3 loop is CASSLASGSMFGETQYF. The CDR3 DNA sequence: TGTGCCAGCAGTTTAGCTAGCGGGAGTATGTTCGGAGAGACCCAGTACTTC.

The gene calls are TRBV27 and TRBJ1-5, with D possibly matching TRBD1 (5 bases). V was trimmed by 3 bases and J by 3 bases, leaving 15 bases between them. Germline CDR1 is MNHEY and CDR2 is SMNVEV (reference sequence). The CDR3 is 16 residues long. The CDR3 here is CASSLIGAAFNQPQHF. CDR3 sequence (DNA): TGTGCCAGCAGTTTGATTGGGGCTGCTTTCAATCAGCCCCAGCATTTT.